The 27 T cell receptor beta chains presented below share a single source sample, sequenced in a study of T cell responses to AZD1222 COVID-19 vaccine. Using immunoSEQ multiplex PCR, the repertoire was profiled, and TCRdb retains in-frame clones only, with some absent. This sample has 110,000 to 150,000 clones, with around 90% found just once. The material was peripheral blood, obtained on day 0 of AZD1222 vaccination. The origin of the receptors is an adult in good health.

The J gene is TRBJ1-1, the V gene TRBV29-1, with a possible D match to TRBD1 (5 bases). From germline, CDR1 is SQVTM and CDR2 ANQGSEA. The CDR3 runs 12 residues. V was shortened by 7 bases and J by 2 bases, with 11 bases between the two germline ends. The CDR3 DNA is TGCAGCGGTGGACACGGAAACACTGAAGCTTTCTTT. Its translation is CSGGHGNTEAFF.

This clone appeared a single time. The rearrangement uses TRBV5-4 and TRBJ2-2, with TRBD2 matching over 9 bases. The CDR3 is 15 residues long. Germline trimming cut 5 bases from V and 1 base from J; bases unmatched to any gene: 3. In germline, CDR1 is SGHNT, CDR2 YYREEE (reference sequence). CDR3 in amino acids: CASRPTSGNTGELFF. CDR3 coding DNA: TGTGCCAGCAGGCCGACTAGCGGGAACACCGGGGAGCTGTTTTTT.

The gene calls are TRBV10-2 and TRBJ1-2; perhaps TRBD1 as D (5 bases). CDR1 is WSHSY, CDR2 SAAADI, per germline. This CDR3 is 15 amino acids long. Trimming cost V 6 bases and J 5 bases, with 19 bases left between them. The CDR3 DNA follows: TGCGCCAGCAGCGACGGGGCCCTGGGGGTTTATGGCTACACCTTC. Its protein is CASSDGALGVYGYTF.

The CDR3 DNA follows: TGCGCCAGCAGCCGGGCCTCTAGCGGGAGTGACAATGAGCAGTTCTTC. This sequence encodes CASSRASSGSDNEQFF. J is TRBJ2-1 and V is TRBV4-3, with 10 nucleotides matching TRBD2. The CDR3 length is 16 residues. The junction had 8 bases not matched to a gene; V was cut back by 4 bases and J by 5 bases. CDR1 LGHNA and CDR2 YSLEER come from the germline V gene.

V usage is TRBV7-9 and J usage is TRBJ2-3; TRBD2 matches 10 bases. This CDR3 spans 15 amino acids. Germline-derived CDR1 and CDR2 are SEHNR and FQNEAQ (reference sequence). With 5 bases clipped from V and 1 base from J, the junction kept 3 bases outside the gene matches. This CDR3 reads CASSASGGRTDTQYF. The DNA for the CDR3 is TGTGCCAGCAGCGCTAGCGGGGGACGCACAGATACGCAGTATTTT.

This clone was recorded only once. The chain's CDR3 is CASSRSGRYLNEQFF. The CDR3 nucleotides are TGTGCCAGCAGTCGTAGCGGGAGATACTTAAATGAGCAGTTCTTC. The chain employs TRBV6-2 or TRBV6-3 and TRBJ2-1, with 9 bases that match TRBD2. Germline V CDR1 and CDR2: MNHEY, SVGEGT. CDR3 length: 15 residues. The trim removed 5 bases at V and 7 bases at J, leaving 9 bases unmatched.

The count of this clone is one. The V gene is TRBV2, the J gene TRBJ2-5, with TRBD2 matching over 13 bases. The germline gives CDR1 SNHLY, CDR2 FYNNEI. This CDR3 has 16 residues. The J segment lost 2 bases and the V segment lost 7 bases, leaving 7 bases of the junction unmatched. CDR3 sequence reads: CASKKPGLAGQETQYF. In DNA, the CDR3 is TGTGCCAGCAAAAAACCGGGACTAGCGGGACAAGAGACCCAGTACTTC.

This rearrangement joins TRBV6-1 to TRBJ1-1; D gene ambiguous. Looked up from germline, CDR1 is MNHNS and CDR2 is SASEGT. V was trimmed by 2 bases and J by 6 bases, leaving 4 bases between them. The CDR3 length is 11 residues. CDR3 amino acids: CASSELSEAFF. The CDR3 bases are TGTGCCAGCAGTGAATTGTCTGAAGCTTTCTTT.

This clone was counted between two and nine times. The chain combines TRBV5-1 with TRBJ1-2; possible D gene TRBD1, 5 bases. V was clipped by 4 bases and J by 4 bases, with 17 bases between them. This CDR3 is built from 15 residues. Germline V gene sequence: CDR1 SGHRS, CDR2 YFSETQ. The CDR3 here is CASSPLGAILYGYTF. The CDR3 DNA follows: TGCGCCAGCAGCCCCCTCGGGGCGATTCTCTATGGCTACACCTTC.

The chain uses TRBV5-4 and TRBJ2-1; 7 bases are a match to TRBD2. From germline, CDR1 is SGHNT and CDR2 YYREEE (reference sequence). The V segment lost 6 bases and the J segment 7 bases; nucleotides outside the gene matches: 13. The CDR3 covers 15 residues. The CDR3 reads CASMRRGGPSNEQFF. The CDR3 coding sequence is TGTGCCAGCATGCGAAGGGGAGGGCCCTCAAATGAGCAGTTCTTC.

This clone was counted only a few times. This chain links TRBV18 with TRBJ2-7; maybe TRBD1 (8 bases). The CDR3 covers 15 residues. The germline CDR1 and CDR2 sequences are KGHSH and LQKENI. Trimming shortened V by 0 bases and J by 4 bases, and 13 bases separated the two germline ends. In nucleotides, the CDR3 is TGTGCCAGCTCACCACCGATACAGGGGGGGTACGAGCAGTACTTC. Protein sequence: CASSPPIQGGYEQYF.

This clone was detected only once. The rearrangement links TRBV5-1 to TRBJ2-1; D is unresolved. With 2 bases removed from V and 5 bases from J, the gap between germline ends came to 14 bases. The CDR3 is 15 amino acids. Per the germline V gene, CDR1 is SGHRS and CDR2 is YFSETQ. CDR3 sequence: CASSFSAPPHNEQFF. The CDR3 region has the DNA TGCGCCAGCAGCTTTTCAGCCCCCCCCCACAATGAGCAGTTCTTC.

The chain combines TRBV23-1 with TRBJ2-2; weak D call: TRBD1 (6 bases). TRBV23-1 is sorted into the ORF group, with uncertain function. This CDR3 spans 15 amino acids. The germline V and J ends were trimmed by 2 bases and 4 bases, with 11 bases remaining between them. CDR3 nucleotide sequence: TGCGCCAGCAGTCAAGTACAGGGTGGCACCGGGGAGCTGTTTTTT. Protein product: CASSQVQGGTGELFF.

This clone has only a few counts. The chain links TRBV27 to TRBJ2-6; D uncertain. Germline CDR1 is MNHEY and CDR2 is SMNVEV (reference sequence). CDR3 length: 15 amino acids. V lost 4 bases to trimming and J lost 1 base, with 8 bases between them. DNA for the CDR3: TGTGCCAGCAGTTGGGGTGGGTCTGGGGCCAACGTCCTGACTTTC. It specifies CASSWGGSGANVLTF. Looking up the rest from reference TRBV27 and TRBJ2-6 gives the full variable domain: EAQVTQNPRYLITVTGKKLTVTCSQNMNHEYMSWYRQDPGLGLRQIYYSMNVEVTDKGDVPEGYKVSRKEKRNFPLILESPSPNQTSLYFCASSWGGSGANVLTFGAGSRLTVL.

The V gene is TRBV6-5, the J gene TRBJ2-2; a weak D match, TRBD1 (5 bases). Trimming took 4 bases from V and 6 from J, leaving 9 bases between them. The germline V gene has CDR1 MNHEY and CDR2 SVGAGI. The CDR3 covers 13 residues. The CDR3 bases are TGTGCCAGCAGTTTTCAGGGTCCCGGGGAGCTGTTTTTT. Its translation: CASSFQGPGELFF.

V gene TRBV6-2 or TRBV6-3 combines with J gene TRBJ1-6; 7 bases map to TRBD1. The V segment lost 6 bases and the J segment 8 bases; nucleotides outside the gene matches: 4. Germline CDR1 and CDR2: MNHEY and SVGEGT. This CDR3 is 13 amino acids long. The CDR3 bases are TGTGCCAGCAGCGAGGGGGCCGATTCACCCCTCCACTTT. Amino acid sequence: CASSEGADSPLHF.

The rearrangement joins TRBV20-1 to TRBJ1-5; 8 bases line up with TRBD1. Trimming cost V 3 bases and J 4 bases; bases outside gene matches: 8. Germline V gene lookup returns CDR1 DFQATT and CDR2 SNEGSKA (reference sequence). The CDR3 is made up of 15 amino acids. In DNA, the CDR3 is TGCAGTGCTAGTAGAGGGCAGGGGGCTAATCAGCCCCAGCATTTT. This codes for CSASRGQGANQPQHF.

The chain carries TRBV28 and TRBJ1-4, with TRBD1 as a possible D gene (6 bases). CDR3 length: 15 amino acids. In germline, CDR1 is MDHEN, CDR2 SYDVKM. V shed 3 bases and J shed 0 bases, with 8 bases lying between them. The CDR3 spells CASSFSGATNEKLFF. The CDR3 coding sequence is TGTGCCAGCAGTTTTTCAGGGGCAACTAATGAAAAACTGTTTTTT.

V and J are TRBV6-1 and TRBJ2-5; D gene uncertain. V shed 1 base and J shed 6 bases, with 12 bases lying between them. The germline gives CDR1 MNHNS, CDR2 SASEGT. CDR3 length: 14 residues. CDR3 region: CASSEGRVMKTQYF. The CDR3, as DNA: TGTGCCAGCAGTGAAGGAAGGGTGATGAAGACCCAGTACTTC.

V gene TRBV19 combines with J gene TRBJ2-1; unclear D gene. The V gene lost 3 bases and the J gene lost 10 bases, with 10 bases spanning the gap. The germline V gene encodes CDR1 LNHDA and CDR2 SQIVND (reference sequence). CDR3 length: 12 amino acids. This CDR3 reads CASSIGRPEQFF. CDR3 sequence (DNA): TGTGCCAGTAGTATTGGACGCCCGGAGCAGTTCTTC.

The rearrangement links TRBV5-1 to TRBJ2-5; 7 positions agree with TRBD2. The CDR3 is made up of 16 amino acids. Germline loops: CDR1 SGHRS, CDR2 YFSETQ. V lost 0 bases to trimming and J lost 4 bases; unmatched junction nucleotides: 9. The CDR3 loop is CASSLAGGSRLETQYF. As DNA, the CDR3 is TGCGCCAGCAGCTTGGCCGGCGGGAGTAGGTTAGAGACCCAGTACTTC. The complete variable domain, with remaining parts taken from reference TRBV5-1 and TRBJ2-5, reads KAGVTQTPRYLIKTRGQQVTLSCSPISGHRSVSWYQQTPGQGLQFLFEYFSETQRNKGNFPGRFSGRQFSNSRSEMNVSTLELGDSALYLCASSLAGGSRLETQYFGPGTRLLVL.

This rearrangement joins TRBV30 to TRBJ1-5; weak D call: TRBD1 (6 bases). This CDR3 has 14 residues. CDR1 and CDR2 from the germline V gene are GTSNPN and SVGIG (reference sequence). V lost 0 bases and J lost 7, with 13 bases in between. CDR3 amino acids: CAWSVAGGGQPQHF. The CDR3 coding sequence is TGTGCCTGGAGTGTAGCCGGGGGCGGCCAGCCCCAGCATTTT.

The CDR3 region is CASSPRDRILSGANVLTF. CDR3 bases: TGTGCCAGCTCACCCCGGGACAGGATCCTCTCTGGGGCCAACGTCCTGACTTTC. The chain carries TRBV18 and TRBJ2-6, with 8 bases that match TRBD1. Trimming at V came to 3 bases and at J to 0 bases, leaving 7 bases not matched to a gene. The V gene's germline CDR1 is KGHSH and CDR2 LQKENI. This CDR3 contains 18 residues.

The CDR3 coding sequence is TGTGCCAGCAGCTTACCGGGATTGGGCCAAGAGACCCAGTACTTC. Amino acids: CASSLPGLGQETQYF. The genes are TRBV7-6 and TRBJ2-5; a possible D gene is TRBD2 (5 bases). The length of the CDR3 is 15 residues. Germline CDR1 reads SGHVS; CDR2 reads FNYEAQ. V lost 2 bases and J lost 1, with 11 bases in between.

The chain employs TRBV19 and TRBJ2-1, with TRBD2 matching 7 bases. Per the germline V gene, CDR1 is LNHDA and CDR2 is SQIVND (reference sequence). Unmatched junction bases numbered 19, after V lost 3 bases and J lost 8 bases. The CDR3 extends over 18 amino acids. The CDR3 is CASSMNLLGAGVGYEQFF. In DNA, the CDR3 is TGTGCCAGTAGTATGAACCTCCTGGGTGCGGGGGTTGGGTATGAGCAGTTCTTC.

The V gene is TRBV6-2 or TRBV6-3, the J gene TRBJ2-1; 7 bases map to TRBD1. Looked up from germline, CDR1 is MNHEY and CDR2 is SVGEGT. The V gene end was trimmed by 2 bases and the J gene end by 6 bases; junction bases not matched to a gene: 4. The CDR3 totals 14 residues. CDR3 in amino acids: CASSYMTGFNEQFF. The CDR3 DNA is TGTGCCAGCAGTTACATGACAGGGTTCAATGAGCAGTTCTTC.

J is TRBJ2-7 and V is TRBV2, with 11 bases fitting TRBD2. This CDR3 has 16 amino acids. CDR1 is SNHLY and CDR2 is FYNNEI in the germline V gene. With 3 bases clipped from V and 4 bases from J, the junction kept 8 bases outside the gene matches. CDR3 nucleotide sequence: TGTGCCAGCAGTGATCGGACTCGGACTAGCGGGTACGAGCAGTACTTC. This codes for CASSDRTRTSGYEQYF.